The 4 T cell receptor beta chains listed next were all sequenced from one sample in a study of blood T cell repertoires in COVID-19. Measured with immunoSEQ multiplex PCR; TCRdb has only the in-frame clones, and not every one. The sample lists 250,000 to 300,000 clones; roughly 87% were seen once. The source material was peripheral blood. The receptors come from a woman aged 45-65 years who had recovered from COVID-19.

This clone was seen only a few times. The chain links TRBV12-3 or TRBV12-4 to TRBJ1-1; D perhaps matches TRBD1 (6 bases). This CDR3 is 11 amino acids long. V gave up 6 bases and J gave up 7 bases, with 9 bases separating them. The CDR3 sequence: CASRMTGEAFF. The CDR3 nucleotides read TGTGCCAGCAGGATGACAGGTGAAGCTTTCTTT.

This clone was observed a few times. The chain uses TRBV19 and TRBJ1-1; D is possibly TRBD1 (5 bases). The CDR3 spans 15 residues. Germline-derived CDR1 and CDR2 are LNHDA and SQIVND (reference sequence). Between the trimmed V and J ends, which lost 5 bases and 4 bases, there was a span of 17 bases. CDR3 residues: CASSARGGWTTEAFF. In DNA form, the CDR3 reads TGTGCCAGTAGTGCCCGTGGGGGGTGGACCACTGAAGCTTTCTTT.

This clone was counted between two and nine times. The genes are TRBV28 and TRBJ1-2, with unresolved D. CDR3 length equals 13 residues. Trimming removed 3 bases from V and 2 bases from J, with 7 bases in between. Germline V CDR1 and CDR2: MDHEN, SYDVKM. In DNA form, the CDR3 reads TGTGCCAGCAGTTTTCGAGGGAACTATGGCTACACCTTC. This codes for CASSFRGNYGYTF.

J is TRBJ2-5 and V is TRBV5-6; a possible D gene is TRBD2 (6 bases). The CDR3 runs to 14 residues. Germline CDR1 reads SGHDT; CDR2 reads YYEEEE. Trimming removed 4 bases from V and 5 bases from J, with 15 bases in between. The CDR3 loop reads CASSTTAEGETQYF. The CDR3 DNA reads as TGTGCCAGCAGCACCACAGCGGAGGGGGAGACCCAGTACTTC. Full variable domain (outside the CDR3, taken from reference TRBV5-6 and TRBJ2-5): DAGVTQSPTHLIKTRGQQVTLRCSPKSGHDTVSWYQQALGQGPQFIFQYYEEEERQRGNFPDRFSGHQFPNYSSELNVNALLLGDSALYLCASSTTAEGETQYFGPGTRLLVL.